Given below is one T cell receptor beta chain in context. This record comes from a study of T cell responses to AZD1222 COVID-19 vaccine. Germline loops: CDR1 LNHDA, CDR2 SQIVND (reference sequence). The CDR3 is 12 amino acids. V was cut by 5 bases and J by 6 bases, with 8 bases left in between. Some clones are missing from TCRdb's copy, which holds only in-frame ones; the method was immunoSEQ multiplex PCR. The sample shows about 140,000 clones, roughly 90% of them seen only once. The sample in question was peripheral blood, obtained 28 days after the second AZD1222 dose. The V and J genes are TRBV19 and TRBJ1-5, with D possibly TRBD1 on 5 matching bases. The source is an adult who received the AZD1222 COVID-19 vaccine. The CDR3 DNA sequence: TGTGCCAGTAGTGCGAGGGGTCAGCCCCAGCATTTT. Its protein product is CASSARGQPQHF.